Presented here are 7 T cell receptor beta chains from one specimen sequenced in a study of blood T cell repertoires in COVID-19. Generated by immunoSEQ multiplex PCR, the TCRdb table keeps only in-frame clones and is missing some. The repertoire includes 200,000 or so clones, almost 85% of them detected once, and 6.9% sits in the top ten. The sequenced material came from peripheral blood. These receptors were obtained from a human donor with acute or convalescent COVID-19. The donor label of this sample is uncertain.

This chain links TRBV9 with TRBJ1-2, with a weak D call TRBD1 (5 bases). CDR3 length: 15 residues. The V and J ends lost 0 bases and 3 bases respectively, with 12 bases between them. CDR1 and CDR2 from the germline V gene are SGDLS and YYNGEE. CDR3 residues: CASSVGTRVDYGYTF. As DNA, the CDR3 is TGTGCCAGCAGCGTAGGGACCAGGGTGGACTATGGCTACACCTTC.

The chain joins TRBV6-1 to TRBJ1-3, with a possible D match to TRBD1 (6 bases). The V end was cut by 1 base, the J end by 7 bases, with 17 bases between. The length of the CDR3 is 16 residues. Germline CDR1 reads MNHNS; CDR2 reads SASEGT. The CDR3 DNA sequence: TGTGCCAGCAGTGAAGGGCTGTTGGGGGCTCAGAACACCATATATTTT. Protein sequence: CASSEGLLGAQNTIYF.

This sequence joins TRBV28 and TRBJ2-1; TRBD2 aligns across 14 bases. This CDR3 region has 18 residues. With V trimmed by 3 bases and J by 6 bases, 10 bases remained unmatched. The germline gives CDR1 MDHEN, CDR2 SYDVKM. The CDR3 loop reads CASSLWGTSGGKGNEQFF. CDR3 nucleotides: TGTGCCAGCAGTTTGTGGGGGACTAGCGGGGGAAAGGGCAATGAGCAGTTCTTC.

The CDR3 DNA reads TGTGCCTGGGCGGCCGGGACTAGCGGGAAGTACCAAGAGACCCAGTACTTC. It translates to CAWAAGTSGKYQETQYF. This chain links TRBV30 with TRBJ2-5; 13 nucleotides agree with TRBD2. V shed 5 bases and J 0 bases; nucleotides not matched to a gene: 9. The CDR3 is made up of 17 amino acids. Germline CDR1 and CDR2: GTSNPN and SVGIG (reference sequence). The full variable domain, in which reference TRBV30 and TRBJ2-5 provide the parts outside the CDR3, is SQTIHQWPATLVQPVGSPLSLECTVEGTSNPNLYWYRQAAGRGLQLLFYSVGIGQISSEVPQNLSASRPQDRQFILSSKKLLLSDSGFYLCAWAAGTSGKYQETQYFGPGTRLLVL.

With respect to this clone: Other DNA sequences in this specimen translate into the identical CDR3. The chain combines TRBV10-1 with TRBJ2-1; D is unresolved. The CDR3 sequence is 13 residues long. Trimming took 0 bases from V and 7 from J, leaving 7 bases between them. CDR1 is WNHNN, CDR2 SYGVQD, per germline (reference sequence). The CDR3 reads CASSESSRNEQFF. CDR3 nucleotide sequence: TGCGCCAGCAGTGAGTCGTCGAGGAATGAGCAGTTCTTC.

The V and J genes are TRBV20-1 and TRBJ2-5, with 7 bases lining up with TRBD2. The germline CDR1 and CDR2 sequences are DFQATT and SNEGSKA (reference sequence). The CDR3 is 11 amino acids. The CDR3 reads CSWAGEETQYF. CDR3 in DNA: TGCTCCTGGGCGGGGGAAGAGACCCAGTACTTC.

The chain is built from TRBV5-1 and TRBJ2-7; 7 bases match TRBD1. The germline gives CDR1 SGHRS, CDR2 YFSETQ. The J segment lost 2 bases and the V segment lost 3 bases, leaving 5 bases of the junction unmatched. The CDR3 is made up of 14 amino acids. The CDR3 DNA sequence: TGCGCCAGCAGCTCACGGGACAGAGCCTACGAGCAGTACTTC. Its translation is CASSSRDRAYEQYF.